These T cell receptor beta chains were read from a single sample in a study of beta chain features in type 1 diabetes. TCRdb's copy holds only in-frame clones and misses some; the assay was immunoSEQ multiplex PCR. The profile shows about 250,000 clones, roughly 14% of them singletons. Sequencing input: naive CD4+ T cells from blood. Every receptor here comes from a middle-aged woman in good health. Both conserved end residues are part of each CDR3. Each record gives: CDR3 protein, CDR3 DNA, J gene, clone size, D gene, V gene. D genes are given only for firm matches. A clone size is listed for some rows: how often the clone was seen (once, few, many), or a class if it is expanded.

CDR3 protein: CASSYSKLGDTEAFF; CDR3 DNA: TGTGCCAGCAGTTACTCGAAATTAGGGGACACTGAAGCTTTCTTT; J gene: TRBJ1-1; clone size: NA; D gene: NA; V gene: TRBV6-6
CDR3 protein: CASSVGLQGEVSIGYTF; CDR3 DNA: TGTGCCAGCAGCGTAGGCCTACAGGGTGAGGTATCTATTGGCTACACCTTC; J gene: TRBJ1-2; clone size: NA; D gene: NA; V gene: TRBV9
CDR3 protein: CASSRDSIGELFF; CDR3 DNA: TGTGCCAGCAGCCGAGACAGCATCGGGGAGCTGTTTTTT; J gene: TRBJ2-2; clone size: few; D gene: NA; V gene: TRBV7-2
CDR3 protein: CASSKGQGPNQPQHF; CDR3 DNA: TGCGCCAGCAGTAAAGGACAGGGCCCTAATCAGCCCCAGCATTTT; J gene: TRBJ1-5; clone size: NA; D gene: TRBD1; V gene: TRBV4-1
CDR3 protein: CASTGTGYEQYF; CDR3 DNA: TGTGCCAGTACCGGGACAGGGTACGAGCAGTACTTC; J gene: TRBJ2-7; clone size: NA; D gene: TRBD1; V gene: TRBV19
CDR3 protein: CASNSGLGGNEAFF; CDR3 DNA: TGTGCCAGCAACTCGGGACTAGGAGGGAATGAAGCTTTCTTT; J gene: TRBJ1-1; clone size: NA; D gene: NA; V gene: TRBV2
CDR3 protein: CASSLGDSPLRTQYF; CDR3 DNA: TGTGCCAGCAGCTTAGGGGACAGCCCTCTTCGGACCCAGTACTTC; J gene: TRBJ2-5; clone size: few; D gene: TRBD1; V gene: TRBV11-2
CDR3 protein: CASSASTGARQPQHF; CDR3 DNA: TGTGCCAGCAGCGCCAGTACAGGGGCTCGGCAGCCCCAGCATTTT; J gene: TRBJ1-5; clone size: NA; D gene: TRBD1; V gene: TRBV9
CDR3 protein: CASSPIPGQGYEQYF; CDR3 DNA: TGTGCCAGCTCTCCTATCCCGGGACAGGGGTACGAGCAGTACTTC; J gene: TRBJ2-7; clone size: NA; D gene: TRBD1; V gene: TRBV18
CDR3 protein: CASRAHSTAYEQYF; CDR3 DNA: TGTGCCAGCAGAGCCCATTCAACCGCCTACGAGCAGTACTTC; J gene: TRBJ2-7; clone size: NA; D gene: NA; V gene: TRBV2
CDR3 protein: CASSQSRLVTQYF; CDR3 DNA: TGCGCCAGCAGCCAATCCAGGTTGGTTACGCAGTATTTT; J gene: TRBJ2-3; clone size: few; D gene: NA; V gene: TRBV4-1
CDR3 protein: CASSPGTRAQETQYF; CDR3 DNA: TGTGCCAGCAGTCCCGGGACTAGAGCGCAAGAGACCCAGTACTTC; J gene: TRBJ2-5; clone size: NA; D gene: TRBD2; V gene: TRBV6-5